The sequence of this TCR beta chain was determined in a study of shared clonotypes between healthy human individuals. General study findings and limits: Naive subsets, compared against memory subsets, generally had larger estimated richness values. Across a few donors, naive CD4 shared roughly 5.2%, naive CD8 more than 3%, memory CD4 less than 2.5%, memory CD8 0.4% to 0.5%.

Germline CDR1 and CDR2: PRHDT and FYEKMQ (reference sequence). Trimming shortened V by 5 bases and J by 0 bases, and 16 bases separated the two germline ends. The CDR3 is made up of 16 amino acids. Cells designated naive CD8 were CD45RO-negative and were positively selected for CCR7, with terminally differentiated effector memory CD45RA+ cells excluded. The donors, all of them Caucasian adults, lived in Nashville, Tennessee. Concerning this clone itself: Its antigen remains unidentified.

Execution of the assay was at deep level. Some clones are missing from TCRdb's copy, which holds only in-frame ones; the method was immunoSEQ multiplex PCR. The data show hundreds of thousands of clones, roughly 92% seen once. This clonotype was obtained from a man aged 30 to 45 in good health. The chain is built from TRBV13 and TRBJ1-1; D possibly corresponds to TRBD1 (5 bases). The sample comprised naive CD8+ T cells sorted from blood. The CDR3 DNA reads TGTGCCAGCAGCCAGGGACCGAGCGAGATGAACACTGAAGCTTTCTTT. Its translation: CASSQGPSEMNTEAFF.